Sequencing of this TCR beta chain was carried out in a study of CD8 T cells in Susac syndrome. From germline, CDR1 is SGHNT and CDR2 YYREEE (reference sequence). The CDR3 extends over 14 amino acids. With 5 bases removed from V and 7 bases from J, the gap between germline ends came to 15 bases. Random hexamers served to reverse transcribe roughly 0.5 to 1 ug RNA. TCRdb independently ran MiXCR on the immunoSEQ multiplex PCR reads; one entry per CDR3 protein. Found here are about 210,000 distinct CDR3 sequences, approximately 95% of them singletons; the top ten hold around 0.1%. This rearrangement joins TRBV5-4 to TRBJ2-2; perhaps TRBD1 as D (6 bases). This clonotype originated in a human donor in good health. Material: CD4+ T cells from PBMCs. CDR3 in amino acids: CASSSQGRDGELFF. CDR3 coding DNA: TGTGCCAGCAGTTCACAGGGTCGCGACGGGGAGCTGTTTTTT.